These 16 T cell receptor beta chains came from one sample sequenced in a study of blood T cell repertoires in COVID-19. Profiled with immunoSEQ multiplex PCR; TCRdb holds only in-frame clones, not every one. Found here are about 110,000 clones, around 86% of them singletons; the top ten hold approximately 4.1%. The sample was peripheral blood. These receptors all come from a woman in her 70s with acute or convalescent COVID-19.

This clone was observed a few times. The DNA for the CDR3 is TGTGCCAGCAGGCCGAGCTCCTATAATTCACCCCTCCACTTT. The encoded protein is CASRPSSYNSPLHF. This chain uses TRBV7-9 with TRBJ1-6; the D is unclear. From germline, CDR1 is SEHNR and CDR2 FQNEAQ (reference sequence). The CDR3 is 14 amino acids. V lost 6 bases to trimming and J lost 0 bases, with 6 bases between them. The whole variable domain, filled in from reference TRBV7-9 and TRBJ1-6, reads DTGVSQNPRHKITKRGQNVTFRCDPISEHNRLYWYRQTLGQGPEFLTYFQNEAQLEKSRLLSDRFSAERPKGSFSTLEIQRTEQGDSAMYLCASRPSSYNSPLHFGNGTRLTVT.

The rearrangement uses TRBV28 and TRBJ2-1, with 9 nucleotides matching TRBD1. The CDR3 consists of 15 residues. Trimming removed 8 bases from V and 4 bases from J; junction bases left unmatched: 9. Germline assignment: CDR1 MDHEN and CDR2 SYDVKM. CDR3 nucleotide sequence: TGTGCCAGCCGCAGCGGGACAGGGACTTACAATGAGCAGTTCTTC. Its translation: CASRSGTGTYNEQFF. The full variable domain, in which reference TRBV28 and TRBJ2-1 provide the parts outside the CDR3, is DVKVTQSSRYLVKRTGEKVFLECVQDMDHENMFWYRQDPGLGLRLIYFSYDVKMKEKGDIPEGYSVSREKKERFSLILESASTNQTSMYLCASRSGTGTYNEQFFGPGTRLTVL.

This clone has a single count. CDR3: CASTFHRDSYGYTF. CDR3 bases: TGTGCCAGCACTTTTCACAGGGATAGCTATGGCTACACCTTC. The chain links TRBV28 to TRBJ1-2, with a tentative D call TRBD1 (6 bases). Germline V gene data show CDR1 as MDHEN and CDR2 as SYDVKM. The CDR3 length is 14 residues. Trimming took off 7 bases at V and 4 bases at J, with 16 bases between the two ends.

The chain joins TRBV28 to TRBJ1-2, with 7 bases lining up with TRBD1. This CDR3 spans 15 amino acids. The germline CDR1 and CDR2 sequences are MDHEN and SYDVKM. J lost 3 bases, V lost 6 bases, and 10 bases had no gene match. CDR3 loop: CASSQHNRGDYGYTF. In nucleotides, the CDR3 is TGTGCCAGCAGCCAACATAACAGGGGCGACTATGGCTACACCTTC.

The V and J genes are TRBV6-2 or TRBV6-3 and TRBJ1-1; D is possibly TRBD1 (5 bases). The CDR3 has 15 residues. V lost 4 bases and J lost 1, with 13 bases in between. Germline V gene data show CDR1 as MNHEY and CDR2 as SVGEGT. CDR3 region: CASSWGRGPNTEAFF. CDR3 coding DNA: TGTGCCAGCAGTTGGGGTAGGGGCCCGAACACTGAAGCTTTCTTT.

J is TRBJ1-5 and V is TRBV7-9, with a possible D match to TRBD1 (6 bases). V lost 2 bases to trimming and J lost 1 base, with 12 bases between them. Germline-derived CDR1 and CDR2 are SEHNR and FQNEAQ (reference sequence). The CDR3 loop spans 16 amino acids. CDR3 loop: CASSLQGSGSNQPQHF. In nucleotides, the CDR3 is TGTGCCAGCAGCTTACAGGGGTCGGGAAGCAATCAGCCCCAGCATTTT.

The sample holds a few counts of this clone. This chain joins TRBV2 and TRBJ1-5; 8 bases line up with TRBD1. Germline V gene data show CDR1 as SNHLY and CDR2 as FYNNEI. There are 15 residues in the CDR3. Losses at the gene ends were 3 bases for V and 7 bases for J; bases not matched to a gene: 8. Written as DNA, the CDR3 is TGTGCCAGCAGTGATGAGACAGGGGTGGGGCAGCCCCAGCATTTT. Protein: CASSDETGVGQPQHF.

This sequence joins TRBV6-1 and TRBJ2-1, with 13 bases lining up with TRBD2. The CDR3 runs to 17 residues. V shed 4 bases and J 3 bases; nucleotides not matched to a gene: 6. Per germline, CDR1 MNHNS and CDR2 SASEGT. In DNA, the CDR3 is TGTGCCAGCAGTGCCAGACTAGCGGGAGGTCTCTACAATGAGCAGTTCTTC. Its protein product is CASSARLAGGLYNEQFF.

V usage is TRBV24-1 and J usage is TRBJ1-4, with TRBD1 matching over 9 bases. The CDR3 runs to 14 residues. V was pared by 4 bases and J by 12 bases, with 8 bases of the junction left unmatched. CDR1 and CDR2 (germline): KGHDR, SFDVKD. The CDR3: CATSDSSRQGELFF. The CDR3 DNA reads TGTGCCACCAGTGACTCCTCTCGACAGGGGGAACTGTTTTTT.

There are a few counts of this clone. V usage is TRBV7-9 and J usage is TRBJ2-5, with a possible D match to TRBD2 (5 bases). V lost 0 bases and J lost 1, with 9 bases in between. CDR3 length equals 15 residues. In germline, CDR1 is SEHNR, CDR2 FQNEAQ (reference sequence). In DNA, the CDR3 is TGTGCCAGCAGCTTAGCGCTCACTAGCCAAGAGACCCAGTACTTC. Amino acids: CASSLALTSQETQYF. The variable domain in full, with the rest retrieved from reference TRBV7-9 and TRBJ2-5, is DTGVSQNPRHKITKRGQNVTFRCDPISEHNRLYWYRQTLGQGPEFLTYFQNEAQLEKSRLLSDRFSAERPKGSFSTLEIQRTEQGDSAMYLCASSLALTSQETQYFGPGTRLLVL.

The CDR3 loop reads CASSQAGEQYV. CDR3 DNA sequence: TGTGCCAGCAGCCAAGCGGGGGAGCAGTACGTC. V and J are TRBV3-1 (or the pseudogene TRBV3-2) and TRBJ2-7; tentatively, D is TRBD2 (5 bases). The ends were cut back, 1 base at V and 7 bases at J, with 5 bases in the middle. This CDR3 has 11 residues. The V gene's germline CDR1 is LGHDT and CDR2 YNNKEL (reference sequence).

The chain carries TRBV28 and TRBJ1-2; possible D gene TRBD1, 5 bases. V was trimmed by 8 bases and J by 4 bases, leaving 23 bases between them. From germline, CDR1 is MDHEN and CDR2 SYDVKM. The CDR3 has 16 residues. In nucleotides, the CDR3 is TGTGCCAGCCTTCCCACGGGGGGGGGAGACGTCTATGGCTACACCTTC. Translating it yields CASLPTGGGDVYGYTF.

The chain links TRBV19 to TRBJ1-4; the match to TRBD1 covers 7 bases. V lost 6 bases, J lost 0 bases, and 7 bases stayed unmatched. This CDR3 region has 16 residues. Germline values: CDR1 LNHDA, CDR2 SQIVND (reference sequence). CDR3 sequence (DNA): TGTGCCAGTAGCGAGACAGGGCCTGCAACTAATGAAAAACTGTTTTTT. Amino acid sequence: CASSETGPATNEKLFF.

This chain links TRBV28 with TRBJ2-5, with D perhaps matching TRBD2 (5 bases). CDR3 length: 14 residues. Germline V gives CDR1 MDHEN, CDR2 SYDVKM. Trimming took 2 bases from V and 4 from J, leaving 11 bases between them. The CDR3 region has the DNA TGTGCCAGCAGTTTAGTGGGTCGGGGAGAGACCCAGTACTTC. Translated: CASSLVGRGETQYF.

The chain links TRBV2 to TRBJ1-6; D gene uncertain. The CDR3 has 18 residues. Trimming removed 4 bases at V and 3 bases at J, with 19 bases between. Germline-derived CDR1 and CDR2 are SNHLY and FYNNEI. The CDR3 here is CASSVSSVGPYYNSPLHF. CDR3 sequence (DNA): TGTGCCAGCAGTGTTTCCTCTGTCGGTCCCTACTATAATTCACCCCTCCACTTT.

V usage is TRBV6-5 and J usage is TRBJ2-2, with 7 bases lining up with TRBD1. CDR3 length: 15 amino acids. Germline CDR1 and CDR2: MNHEY and SVGAGI. V lost 6 bases to trimming and J lost 5 bases; unmatched junction nucleotides: 9. The CDR3 DNA reads TGTGCCAGCAGAACAGGGGCCGGGTCAACCGGGGAGCTGTTTTTT. This codes for CASRTGAGSTGELFF.